A selection of T cell receptor beta chains follows, all from one sample in a study of blood T cell repertoires in COVID-19. Profiled with immunoSEQ multiplex PCR; TCRdb holds only in-frame clones, not every one. The table shows over 100,000 clones, with around 84% occurring only once. Sequencing used peripheral blood. These receptors were collected from a man aged 40-50 years with acute or convalescent COVID-19. CDR3s include the opening cysteine and the closing phenylalanine or tryptophan. Each record gives: D gene, clone size, J gene, V gene, CDR3 DNA, CDR3 protein. D genes are given only for firm matches. Only part of the rows carry a size: once, few, many, or a class if the clone is expanded.

>.|.|TRBJ2-5|TRBV5-1
TGCGCCAGCAGCTTGGCCTGGGGGAGGGAGACCCAGTACTTC
CASSLAWGRETQYF
>.|.|TRBJ2-4|TRBV7-9
TGTGCCAGCAGCCCTGGACATTTGAAGGACATTCAGTACTTC
CASSPGHLKDIQYF
>TRBD1|.|TRBJ2-3|TRBV24-1
TGTGCCACCAGTGTCTCTGCCAGAGGGGACAGGCTCCGACCTCAGTATTTT
CATSVSARGDRLRPQYF
>.|.|TRBJ2-5|TRBV18
TGTGCCAGCTCACCAAGGATGGCGGGAAGCTACCAAGAGACCCAGTACTTC
CASSPRMAGSYQETQYF
>TRBD1|once|TRBJ1-2|TRBV2
TGTGCCAGCAGAGAGGGACAGGGGAGAGGCTATGGCTACACCTTC
CASREGQGRGYGYTF
>.|once|TRBJ2-2|TRBV5-1
TGCGCCAGCAGCTCGGGGGGCGGGACTGGCACCGGGGAGCTGTTTTTT
CASSSGGGTGTGELFF
>TRBD2|.|TRBJ2-1|TRBV27
TGTGCCAGCAGTCGTTTGGCTAGCGGGTCCAATGAGCAGTTCTTC
CASSRLASGSNEQFF
>.|.|TRBJ1-2|TRBV29-1
TGCAGCGTCCTTCCCGGGGTTGGCTACACCTTC
CSVLPGVGYTF
>TRBD1|.|TRBJ2-7|TRBV10-3
TGTGCCATCAGCCCTATGACAGGGACCTACGAGCAGTACTTC
CAISPMTGTYEQYF
>.|.|TRBJ2-1|TRBV21-1
TGTGCCAGCAGCCCCCCTGGGACAGGGTCCTACAATGAGCAGTTCTTC
CASSPPGTGSYNEQFF
>.|.|TRBJ1-4|TRBV28
TGTGCCAGCAATCTACAGGGTGCAACTAATGAAAAACTGTTTTTT
CASNLQGATNEKLFF
>.|.|TRBJ1-1|TRBV7-2
TGTGCCAGCAGCTACCGAGGGGGGAACACTGAAGCTTTCTTT
CASSYRGGNTEAFF
>.|.|TRBJ1-1|TRBV19
TGTGCCAGTAGTATGAGGGACACGAACACTGAAGCTTTCTTT
CASSMRDTNTEAFF
>.|few|TRBJ2-2|TRBV7-9
TGTGCCAGCAGTAGAGACAGGAACACCGGGGAGCTGTTTTTT
CASSRDRNTGELFF
>TRBD2|.|TRBJ2-5|TRBV7-8
TGTGCCAGCAGCTTACTAGCGGGGAAAGAGACCCAGTACTTC
CASSLLAGKETQYF
>TRBD1|.|TRBJ2-1|TRBV9
TGTGCCAGCAGCGAGAGCCCGGGACAGGGCAATGAGCAGTTCTTC
CASSESPGQGNEQFF
>.|.|TRBJ1-2|TRBV6-5
TGTGCCAGCAGGGGTGCGGGGGGGTCGGACTATGGCTACACCTTC
CASRGAGGSDYGYTF
>.|.|TRBJ1-4|TRBV18
TGTGCCAGCTCCTTCGGCCCAACAGGGCAGGCTGAAAAACTGTTTTTT
CASSFGPTGQAEKLFF
>.|.|TRBJ2-7|TRBV28
TGTGCCAGCAGTTTTCTGCACAGAACCTACGAGCAGTACTTC
CASSFLHRTYEQYF
>.|.|TRBJ2-7|TRBV6-5
TGTGCCAGCAGTTACTCTACGGGAGAAGTCTACGAGCAGTACTTC
CASSYSTGEVYEQYF
>TRBD1|.|TRBJ1-6|TRBV6-5
TGTGCCAGCAGCCACGGGACAGGGTATAATTCACCCCTCCACTTT
CASSHGTGYNSPLHF
>.|.|TRBJ1-2|TRBV5-1
TGCGCCAGCAGCTTGGTTGCGGGGGCAGATGGCTACACCTTC
CASSLVAGADGYTF
>TRBD2|.|TRBJ2-5|TRBV7-2
TGTGCCAGCAGCTTCCAAGCGGGGGGGCCGGTTAAGACCCAGTACTTC
CASSFQAGGPVKTQYF
>.|.|TRBJ1-5|TRBV6-1
TGTGCCAGCAGTGAAGGGGGGAGGGGCAATCAGCCCCAGCATTTT
CASSEGGRGNQPQHF
>TRBD1|.|TRBJ1-1|TRBV10-3
TGTGCCATCAGACCGGGACAGGGGATGAACACTGAAGCTTTCTTT
CAIRPGQGMNTEAFF
>.|.|TRBJ2-1|TRBV2
TGTGCCAGCTCCGCCAGGACGGGGGTCGATGAGCAGTTCTTC
CASSARTGVDEQFF
>.|.|TRBJ2-3|TRBV9
TGTGCCAGCAGCGCGGACAGCTCCACAGATACGCAGTATTTT
CASSADSSTDTQYF
>.|.|TRBJ2-4|TRBV29-1
TGCAGCGTTGAAGCTGGGGGGAACATTCAGTACTTC
CSVEAGGNIQYF
>TRBD2|.|TRBJ2-3|TRBV19
TGTGCCAGTAGTATTACCAGCGGAGCGGGAGGAGATACGCAGTATTTT
CASSITSGAGGDTQYF
>.|.|TRBJ2-7|TRBV6-5
TGTGCCAGCACCTCCCCAGGGGCCTACGAGCAGTACTTC
CASTSPGAYEQYF
>.|.|TRBJ1-6|TRBV2
TGTGCCAGCAGAGGGGTCAAAGGCGCACCCCTCCACTTT
CASRGVKGAPLHF
>TRBD1|.|TRBJ2-7|TRBV7-6
TGTGCCAGCAGCAAAACACCGGACAGGGCCGCCTACGAGCAGTACTTC
CASSKTPDRAAYEQYF
>TRBD2|.|TRBJ2-5|TRBV7-9
TGTGCCAGCAGCTTAATTGGGGGGGGTCGAGAGACCCAGTACTTC
CASSLIGGGRETQYF
>.|.|TRBJ1-2|TRBV5-6
TGTGCCAGCAGCTTGGACCAGGGGCCTATTGGCTACACCTTC
CASSLDQGPIGYTF
>.|.|TRBJ1-4|TRBV6-2/TRBV6-3
TGTGCCAGCAGTTACTCGATCGGGGGTCTTGGTAATGAAAAACTGTTTTTT
CASSYSIGGLGNEKLFF
>TRBD1|.|TRBJ1-4|TRBV6-6
TGTGCCAGCAGTCGAACCGCCGGGACAGGGAGTGAAAAACTGTTTTTT
CASSRTAGTGSEKLFF
>.|.|TRBJ1-2|TRBV6-1
TGTGCCAGCAGTGAAGGACGAGGCTATGGCTACACCTTC
CASSEGRGYGYTF
>.|.|TRBJ2-2|TRBV4-3
TGCGCCAGCAGCCAAGAAAGCGCAGGGGAGCTGTTTTTT
CASSQESAGELFF
>TRBD2|.|TRBJ2-7|TRBV28
TGTGCCAGCAGTTTAGGACTAGCGGGGGTCTACGAGCAGTACTTC
CASSLGLAGVYEQYF
>.|.|TRBJ2-5|TRBV7-3
TGTGCCAGCAGCTTGGGCTACCAAGAGACCCAGTACTTC
CASSLGYQETQYF
>.|.|TRBJ2-5|TRBV5-6
TGTGCCAGCAGCCGTGCCTCCGGGAGTAGGCAAGAGACCCAGTACTTC
CASSRASGSRQETQYF
>.|.|TRBJ2-4|TRBV28
TGTGCCAGCAGTTTAGGTGGGAGGGCCAAAAACATTCAGTACTTC
CASSLGGRAKNIQYF
>.|.|TRBJ2-1|TRBV4-1
TGCGCCAGCAGCCAAGAAAGCCGCTCCTACAATGAGCAGTTCTTC
CASSQESRSYNEQFF
>TRBD1|.|TRBJ2-7|TRBV7-8
TGTGCCAGCAGCTTCCGCCGGGACAGACACGAGCAGTACTTC
CASSFRRDRHEQYF
>TRBD2|.|TRBJ2-1|TRBV5-1
TGCGCCAGCAGCCAGCGTAGCGGGGGCTCCTACAATGAGCAGTTCTTC
CASSQRSGGSYNEQFF
>.|.|TRBJ1-1|TRBV29-1
TGCAGCGTACTTCCCGGGAACACTGAAGCTTTCTTT
CSVLPGNTEAFF
>TRBD2|.|TRBJ2-5|TRBV5-1
TGCGCCAGCAGCTTGGGGGCGGGAGACGAGACCCAGTACTTC
CASSLGAGDETQYF
>TRBD2|.|TRBJ2-5|TRBV7-9
TGTGCCAGCAGGTACTTGACCTCTCTAGCGGGAGTTTTTGAGACCCAGTACTTC
CASRYLTSLAGVFETQYF
>.|.|TRBJ2-7|TRBV28
TGTGCCAGCATGGGGGGTAGAACCTACGAGCAGTACTTC
CASMGGRTYEQYF
>.|.|TRBJ2-6|TRBV6-1
TGTGCCAGCAGTGAGGAGGAATCTGGGGCCAACGTCCTGACTTTC
CASSEEESGANVLTF
>.|.|TRBJ1-6|TRBV11-2
TGTGCCAGCAGCTTAGCGGGGTTATATAATTCACCCCTCCACTTT
CASSLAGLYNSPLHF
>TRBD1|.|TRBJ1-4|TRBV19
TGTGCCAGTAGGAGGACAGGGGATTATGAAAAACTGTTTTTT
CASRRTGDYEKLFF
>TRBD2|.|TRBJ2-1|TRBV28
TGTGCCAGCAGTCTAGCGGGAAAAGGCTACAATGAGCAGTTCTTC
CASSLAGKGYNEQFF
>TRBD2|.|TRBJ2-7|TRBV10-3
TGTGCCATCAGTGAGTCGAGGGCTAGCGGTGTCTACGAGCAGTACTTC
CAISESRASGVYEQYF
>.|.|TRBJ1-5|TRBV3-1/TRBV3-2
TGTGCCATCGAGGGATTTATGAGCAATCAGCCCCAGCATTTT
CAIEGFMSNQPQHF
>.|.|TRBJ1-1|TRBV15
TGTGCCACCAGCAGAGCTAATATGGGGACAACTAACACTGAAGCTTTCTTT
CATSRANMGTTNTEAFF
>TRBD2|.|TRBJ2-1|TRBV28
TGTGCCAGCAGGGGACTAGCGGGAGGCCCCCCTACAGGGAATGAGCAGTTCTTC
CASRGLAGGPPTGNEQFF